The rows below give T cell receptor beta chains drawn from one sample of a study of blood T cell repertoires in COVID-19. Using immunoSEQ multiplex PCR, the repertoire was profiled, and TCRdb retains in-frame clones only, with some absent. The table lists 84,000 or so clones, approximately 92% of them singletons. The sequencing sample was made of peripheral blood. These receptors originate from a woman aged 60-70 years with active COVID-19. Each CDR3 is given with its conserved first and last residue. The order of the fields is CDR3 DNA, CDR3 protein, J gene, D gene, clone size, V gene. A D gene is named only where the DNA matches it firmly. Size tells how often a clone was seen (once, few, many) or the class of an expanded clone, and some rows leave it out.

CDR3nt: TGTGCCAGCAGATTCGACACCAATAATTCACCCCTCCACTTT; CDR3aa: CASRFDTNNSPLHF; j_gene: TRBJ1-6; d_gene: NA; abundance: NA; v_gene: TRBV7-2
CDR3nt: TGTGCCTGGAGGTCTAGCGGGAGTCTGTACGAGCAGTACTTC; CDR3aa: CAWRSSGSLYEQYF; j_gene: TRBJ2-7; d_gene: TRBD2; abundance: NA; v_gene: TRBV30
CDR3nt: TGTGCCAGCAGTTTTGGACGGGAGTACGAGCAGTACTTC; CDR3aa: CASSFGREYEQYF; j_gene: TRBJ2-7; d_gene: NA; abundance: NA; v_gene: TRBV27
CDR3nt: TGTGCCAGCAGCTTAGGGGGAGGACAAAGCTCCTACAATGAGCAGTTCTTC; CDR3aa: CASSLGGGQSSYNEQFF; j_gene: TRBJ2-1; d_gene: NA; abundance: NA; v_gene: TRBV11-2
CDR3nt: TGCAGTGCCGGAGTTCCAGATACGCAGTATTTT; CDR3aa: CSAGVPDTQYF; j_gene: TRBJ2-3; d_gene: NA; abundance: NA; v_gene: TRBV20-1
CDR3nt: TGCAGTGCTAGTCCTGTGGAGCGGGCTAGCACAGATACGCAGTATTTT; CDR3aa: CSASPVERASTDTQYF; j_gene: TRBJ2-3; d_gene: NA; abundance: NA; v_gene: TRBV20-1
CDR3nt: TGTGCCAGCAGTCCCCGACTAGCTAGGGGGGAGACCCAGTACTTC; CDR3aa: CASSPRLARGETQYF; j_gene: TRBJ2-5; d_gene: NA; abundance: NA; v_gene: TRBV27
CDR3nt: TGTGCCAGCAGTACAGACAGAAATCAGCCCCAGCATTTT; CDR3aa: CASSTDRNQPQHF; j_gene: TRBJ1-5; d_gene: NA; abundance: few; v_gene: TRBV6-2/TRBV6-3
CDR3nt: TGTGCCAGCAGCTTAGTAGGACAGAGCTATGGCTACACCTTC; CDR3aa: CASSLVGQSYGYTF; j_gene: TRBJ1-2; d_gene: NA; abundance: NA; v_gene: TRBV7-9
CDR3nt: TGTGCCAGCAGTGCCCCGGGACAGGGAATAGATACGCAGTATTTT; CDR3aa: CASSAPGQGIDTQYF; j_gene: TRBJ2-3; d_gene: TRBD1; abundance: NA; v_gene: TRBV28
CDR3nt: TGTGCCAGCAGCCTATCCGGGGTGTACAATTCACCCCTCCACTTT; CDR3aa: CASSLSGVYNSPLHF; j_gene: TRBJ1-6; d_gene: NA; abundance: NA; v_gene: TRBV14
CDR3nt: TGTGCCAGCGCCGCAGGGGAGGGCAAAGCTAATGAAAAACTGTTTTTT; CDR3aa: CASAAGEGKANEKLFF; j_gene: TRBJ1-4; d_gene: NA; abundance: NA; v_gene: TRBV18
CDR3nt: TGTGCCAGCAGCCCGACTAGCGGGGGGGCCTACGAGCAGTACTTC; CDR3aa: CASSPTSGGAYEQYF; j_gene: TRBJ2-7; d_gene: TRBD2; abundance: NA; v_gene: TRBV7-2
CDR3nt: TGTGCCAGCAGTCTTATGCGAAGTGGGCCAGATACGCAGTATTTT; CDR3aa: CASSLMRSGPDTQYF; j_gene: TRBJ2-3; d_gene: NA; abundance: NA; v_gene: TRBV27
CDR3nt: TGTGCCACCAGCCCCGAGGCAGGGGGCACTCAGCCCCAGCATTTT; CDR3aa: CATSPEAGGTQPQHF; j_gene: TRBJ1-5; d_gene: TRBD1; abundance: NA; v_gene: TRBV15
CDR3nt: TGTGCCAGCAGCCAACTAGCGGGCGGCCGATATACGCAGTATTTT; CDR3aa: CASSQLAGGRYTQYF; j_gene: TRBJ2-3; d_gene: TRBD2; abundance: NA; v_gene: TRBV3-1/TRBV3-2
CDR3nt: TGTGCAAATCGCCGGGACAGGCAATCAAAAAATAGCAATCAGCCCCAGCATTTT; CDR3aa: CANRRDRQSKNSNQPQHF; j_gene: TRBJ1-5; d_gene: NA; abundance: once; v_gene: TRBV12-2
CDR3nt: TGTGCCAGCACCCAACGGGGGGGTGGCTACAATGAGCAGTTCTTC; CDR3aa: CASTQRGGGYNEQFF; j_gene: TRBJ2-1; d_gene: TRBD2; abundance: NA; v_gene: TRBV6-5
CDR3nt: TGTGCCAGCAGCTTAGGGGGCTATGAGACCCAGTACTTC; CDR3aa: CASSLGGYETQYF; j_gene: TRBJ2-5; d_gene: TRBD1; abundance: NA; v_gene: TRBV5-6
CDR3nt: TGTGCCAGCAGTTCAGGGACAGGGTCCTACGAGCAGTACTTC; CDR3aa: CASSSGTGSYEQYF; j_gene: TRBJ2-7; d_gene: TRBD1; abundance: NA; v_gene: TRBV28
CDR3nt: TGCGCCAGCAGCTTGAACCCGCCAGGGGGCGGTAATTCACCCCTCCACTTT; CDR3aa: CASSLNPPGGGNSPLHF; j_gene: TRBJ1-6; d_gene: TRBD1; abundance: NA; v_gene: TRBV5-1
CDR3nt: TGCGCCAGCAGCCAAGATTTCCAAGGGCGGGCAGGAAAGGACGCGAACACTGAAGCTTTCTTT; CDR3aa: CASSQDFQGRAGKDANTEAFF; j_gene: TRBJ1-1; d_gene: NA; abundance: NA; v_gene: TRBV4-3
CDR3nt: TGTGCCAGCAGCTTAGGGCGGAATAATCAGCCCCAGCATTTT; CDR3aa: CASSLGRNNQPQHF; j_gene: TRBJ1-5; d_gene: NA; abundance: NA; v_gene: TRBV7-2
CDR3nt: TGTGCCAGCAGCTTGGAGACAGGGGGCAAATCACCCCTCCACTTT; CDR3aa: CASSLETGGKSPLHF; j_gene: TRBJ1-6; d_gene: TRBD1; abundance: NA; v_gene: TRBV5-4
CDR3nt: TGCGCCAGCAGCCAAGTTCGCCAGACCGGGGAGCTGTTTTTT; CDR3aa: CASSQVRQTGELFF; j_gene: TRBJ2-2; d_gene: NA; abundance: NA; v_gene: TRBV4-3
CDR3nt: TGTGCCAGCAGCTCGCCGGGACAGGGGGAAAAACTGTTTTTT; CDR3aa: CASSSPGQGEKLFF; j_gene: TRBJ1-4; d_gene: TRBD1; abundance: NA; v_gene: TRBV5-4
CDR3nt: TGTGCCAGCAGCGTAGAGGGCGGGAGGACCGGGGAGCTGTTTTTT; CDR3aa: CASSVEGGRTGELFF; j_gene: TRBJ2-2; d_gene: TRBD2; abundance: NA; v_gene: TRBV9
CDR3nt: TGTGCCAGTAGATCGGGGACACGGCATGAAAAACTGTTTTTT; CDR3aa: CASRSGTRHEKLFF; j_gene: TRBJ1-4; d_gene: NA; abundance: NA; v_gene: TRBV19
CDR3nt: TGCAGTGCTGAGAGACTCGACGGCTACACCTTC; CDR3aa: CSAERLDGYTF; j_gene: TRBJ1-2; d_gene: NA; abundance: NA; v_gene: TRBV20-1
CDR3nt: TGTGCCTGGAGTGTACAAATGAACACTGAAGCTTTCTTT; CDR3aa: CAWSVQMNTEAFF; j_gene: TRBJ1-1; d_gene: NA; abundance: NA; v_gene: TRBV30
CDR3nt: TGTGCCAGCTCACCGGTCCAGGGGGCAACAAACGGGGAGCTGTTTTTT; CDR3aa: CASSPVQGATNGELFF; j_gene: TRBJ2-2; d_gene: TRBD1; abundance: NA; v_gene: TRBV18
CDR3nt: TGTGCCAGCAGTGCCTCCCGGGACAGGGGGCTTCACACTGAAGCTTTCTTT; CDR3aa: CASSASRDRGLHTEAFF; j_gene: TRBJ1-1; d_gene: TRBD1; abundance: NA; v_gene: TRBV6-1
CDR3nt: TGCAGTGCTAGTAGCGCGGGGGGCTACGAGCAGTACTTC; CDR3aa: CSASSAGGYEQYF; j_gene: TRBJ2-7; d_gene: TRBD2; abundance: NA; v_gene: TRBV20-1
CDR3nt: TGTGCCACCAGAGACAGGGAAGAGACCCAGTACTTC; CDR3aa: CATRDREETQYF; j_gene: TRBJ2-5; d_gene: TRBD1; abundance: NA; v_gene: TRBV24-1
CDR3nt: TGTGCCAGCTCACCGCGGGGGGTATCGAATGAAAAACTGTTTTTT; CDR3aa: CASSPRGVSNEKLFF; j_gene: TRBJ1-4; d_gene: NA; abundance: NA; v_gene: TRBV18
CDR3nt: TGTGCCAGCAGCTTGGTCCTAGAACTTGAGCAGTTCTTC; CDR3aa: CASSLVLELEQFF; j_gene: TRBJ2-1; d_gene: NA; abundance: NA; v_gene: TRBV5-5
CDR3nt: TGTGCCTGGAGTAAAGGGACAGTGCCCTACGAGCAGTACTTC; CDR3aa: CAWSKGTVPYEQYF; j_gene: TRBJ2-7; d_gene: TRBD1; abundance: NA; v_gene: TRBV30
CDR3nt: TGTGCCAGCAGCCTACGGCCCACAGGGACCACCTACGAGCAGTACTTC; CDR3aa: CASSLRPTGTTYEQYF; j_gene: TRBJ2-7; d_gene: NA; abundance: NA; v_gene: TRBV7-2
CDR3nt: TGTGCCAGCAGGCTAACCAGCGGGGGTAGCACAGATACGCAGTATTTT; CDR3aa: CASRLTSGGSTDTQYF; j_gene: TRBJ2-3; d_gene: TRBD2; abundance: NA; v_gene: TRBV7-2
CDR3nt: TGCGCCAGCAGCCCCGGGCCAGACAAGGACATCCAGTACTTC; CDR3aa: CASSPGPDKDIQYF; j_gene: TRBJ2-4; d_gene: NA; abundance: NA; v_gene: TRBV5-1